This T cell receptor beta chain was observed in a study of T-cell memory formation after mild COVID-19. This clonotype was observed a handful of times. TCRalpha and TCRbeta libraries used 5'RACE with constant-segment primers and UMIs. MiXCR was run by TCRdb on the 5' RACE reads, yielding one entry per CDR3 protein. Seen here are roughly 510,000 distinct CDR3 sequences, around 15% observed once, and the top ten hold about 8.1%. The CDR3 totals 18 residues. The V gene lost 7 bases and the J gene lost 8 bases, with 29 bases spanning the gap. V is TRBV12-3 or TRBV12-4 and J is TRBJ1-4, with D uncertain. The receptor was isolated from an adult woman who had mild COVID-19 (a few samples of this study predate the infection). Cell type and time point are not known. Specimen: PBMCs or a T cell subset sorted from them (not recorded which). The CDR3, as DNA: TGTGCCAGCACCTCGGAGGCTTGGTCTAGGACGGGGAAAGAAAAACTGTTTTTT. It translates to CASTSEAWSRTGKEKLFF.